Only one count was recorded for the clone carrying this T cell receptor (beta chain). There are 19 residues in the CDR3. Trimming left V 0 bases short and J 0 bases short, with 15 bases between. Per the germline V gene, CDR1 is LGHNA and CDR2 is YNFKEQ. These data come from a study of cytomegalovirus exposure and HLA in healthy donors. Here immunoSEQ multiplex PCR was the method, and the copy in TCRdb shows in-frame clones only, minus some. The table lists 200,000 to 250,000 clones, approximately 90% of them singletons, with roughly 1% in the top ten. The sequencing input was PBMCs. The sequence was collected from a woman under 30 in good health and CMV-seronegative. V gene TRBV4-2 combines with J gene TRBJ1-6, with a tentative D call TRBD1 (5 bases). CDR3 in amino acids: CASSQDREDMSSYNSPLHF. The CDR3, as DNA: TGTGCCAGCAGCCAAGATAGGGAGGACATGAGCTCCTATAATTCACCCCTCCACTTT.